These 21 T cell receptor beta chains were sequenced from one sample in a study of CD8+ T cells in alopecia areata. cDNA reverse transcribed from extracted RNA served as the sequencing template. Profiling relied on immunoSEQ multiplex PCR, and the TCRdb table lists in-frame clones only, not all of them. The repertoire has 270,000 or so clones, roughly 64% of them found once; the top ten carry over 1.5%. As to treatment: oral pan-JAK inhibitor, 5-10 mg twice daily. The material sequenced was CD4+ T cells sorted from blood, taken at week 24, from a patient treated with tofacitinib. The receptors were gathered from a human donor with alopecia areata.

This clone is a singleton in its sample. The chain combines TRBV19 with TRBJ2-7; 9 nucleotides agree with TRBD1. Germline trimming cut 4 bases from V and 6 bases from J; bases unmatched to any gene: 7. The CDR3 totals 14 residues. Germline V gene data show CDR1 as LNHDA and CDR2 as SQIVND (reference sequence). CDR3 residues: CASSTTTGGSEQYF. In DNA form, the CDR3 reads TGTGCCAGTAGTACGACGACAGGGGGGTCCGAGCAGTACTTC. The full variable domain, its missing parts supplied by reference TRBV19 and TRBJ2-7, is DGGITQSPKYLFRKEGQNVTLSCEQNLNHDAMYWYRQDPGQGLRLIYYSQIVNDFQKGDIAEGYSVSREKKESFPLTVTSAQKNPTAFYLCASSTTTGGSEQYFGPGTRLTVT.

This clone appeared a few times. The J gene is TRBJ2-7, the V gene TRBV5-1; 7 nucleotides align to TRBD1. Germline CDR1 SGHRS, CDR2 YFSETQ. V lost 1 base and J lost 2; bases outside the gene matches: 3. This CDR3 has 14 residues. The CDR3 coding sequence is TGCGCCAGCAGCTTGACCGGACAGGCCTACGAGCAGTACTTC. This translates into CASSLTGQAYEQYF.

The J gene is TRBJ2-2, the V gene TRBV19; D could derive from TRBD1 or TRBD2 (5 bases each). In germline, CDR1 is LNHDA, CDR2 SQIVND (reference sequence). The CDR3 extends over 15 amino acids. V was cut by 2 bases and J by 3 bases, with 10 bases left in between. CDR3 nucleotides: TGTGCCAGTAGTATATCCGTGGGGGACACCGGGGAGCTGTTTTTT. Translated, it gives CASSISVGDTGELFF.

The chain uses TRBV7-8 and TRBJ2-5, with D maybe TRBD1 (6 bases). Trimming took 1 base from V and 6 from J, leaving 12 bases between them. Per germline, CDR1 SGHVS and CDR2 FQNEAQ. The CDR3 runs to 14 residues. CDR3 nucleotide sequence: TGTGCCAGCAGCTTAGGTCGGCAGGGGCAGACCCAGTACTTC. Translated, it gives CASSLGRQGQTQYF.

The chain links TRBV5-6 to TRBJ2-3; the D gene is possibly TRBD1 (5 bases). V was shortened by 2 bases and J by 2 bases, with 9 bases between the two germline ends. This CDR3 is built from 14 residues. Per the germline V gene, CDR1 is SGHDT and CDR2 is YYEEEE. The CDR3 sequence is CASSLRGDTDTQYF. CDR3 sequence (DNA): TGTGCCAGCAGCTTAAGGGGCGACACAGATACGCAGTATTTT.

This chain joins TRBV27 and TRBJ2-7, with TRBD1 matching over 8 bases. The CDR3 has 12 amino acids. The germline V gene has CDR1 MNHEY and CDR2 SMNVEV (reference sequence). With 11 bases clipped from V and 5 bases from J, the junction kept 8 bases outside the gene matches. CDR3 DNA: TGTGCCCACGTGACAGGGGACCACGAGCAGTACTTC. Amino acid sequence: CAHVTGDHEQYF.

This clone was seen more than once but under ten times. The gene calls are TRBV4-3 and TRBJ2-7; D is possibly TRBD1 (5 bases). Germline-derived CDR1 and CDR2 are LGHNA and YSLEER. V was trimmed by 1 base and J by 5 bases, leaving 15 bases between them. This CDR3 region has 15 residues. As DNA, the CDR3 is TGCGCCAGCAGCCAAGGGGCCAGGGTGTTCGACGAGCAGTACTTC. It codes for CASSQGARVFDEQYF.

The chain joins TRBV2 to TRBJ1-2, with TRBD1 matching over 7 bases. Germline CDR1 SNHLY, CDR2 FYNNEI. The CDR3 is 14 amino acids. V gave up 4 bases and J gave up 4 bases; unmatched junction bases: 6. The CDR3 nucleotides are TGTGCCAGCAGTGCTGAGGGGGCGACCTATGGCTACACCTTC. Translation: CASSAEGATYGYTF.

This clone was seen only a few times. This sequence joins TRBV4-1 and TRBJ1-2; 8 bases align to TRBD1. Losses at the gene ends were 1 base for V and 8 bases for J; bases not matched to a gene: 12. Germline lookup yields CDR1 MGHRA and CDR2 YSYEKL. The CDR3 is 16 amino acids. The CDR3 DNA reads TGCGCCAGCAGCCAAGGTGCTGGACAGGGATTTCGCGGCTACACCTTC. Residues: CASSQGAGQGFRGYTF.

This chain links TRBV6-1 with TRBJ1-1; weak D call: TRBD1 (6 bases). V lost 6 bases and J 10 bases, leaving 18 bases between the germline ends. CDR1 is MNHNS and CDR2 is SASEGT in the germline V gene. This CDR3 is 13 amino acids long. The CDR3 sequence: CASSNRESGSAFF. CDR3 DNA: TGTGCCAGCAGCAACAGGGAATCCGGTTCAGCTTTCTTT.

This clone has more than one count but fewer than ten. The V and J genes are TRBV29-1 and TRBJ2-3; D is unclear. The CDR3 runs to 16 residues. Trimming shortened V by 2 bases and J by 2 bases, and 17 bases separated the two germline ends. Germline V lookup: CDR1 SQVTM, CDR2 ANQGSEA. CDR3 bases: TGCAGCGTTGAAATAGGAGAACTTTGGTACACAGATACGCAGTATTTT. It translates to CSVEIGELWYTDTQYF.

As to this clone: Other DNA sequences within the sample encode an identical CDR3. The genes are TRBV5-6 and TRBJ1-2; D may be TRBD1 (5 bases). Germline lookup yields CDR1 SGHDT and CDR2 YYEEEE. CDR3 length: 12 residues. Trimming took off 2 bases at V and 5 bases at J, with 7 bases between the two ends. In DNA, the CDR3 is TGTGCCAGCAGCTTACGGGGGTATGGCTACACCTTC. Translated, it gives CASSLRGYGYTF.

The chain joins TRBV5-6 to TRBJ1-1; D is possibly TRBD1 (5 bases). The germline CDR1 and CDR2 sequences are SGHDT and YYEEEE. The CDR3 has 13 residues. Trimming left V 4 bases short and J 8 bases short, with 15 bases between. The CDR3 DNA is TGTGCCAGCAGCCATCGCAGGGCGATGGAAGCTTTCTTT. This translates into CASSHRRAMEAFF.

This clone was found a few times. The chain uses TRBV29-1 and TRBJ2-1, with unresolved D. This CDR3 region has 15 residues. CDR1 and CDR2 (germline): SQVTM, ANQGSEA. Trimming removed 4 bases at V and 0 bases at J, with 13 bases between. Here the CDR3 DNA reads TGCAGCGTTGGTTCGAGTATTGGCTCCTACAATGAGCAGTTCTTC. Protein: CSVGSSIGSYNEQFF.

The chain employs TRBV29-1 and TRBJ1-2, with D tentatively TRBD1 (5 bases). The CDR3 sequence is 12 residues long. CDR1 SQVTM and CDR2 ANQGSEA come from the germline V gene. Trimming cost V 3 bases and J 6 bases, with 11 bases left between them. The CDR3 DNA reads as TGCAGCGTTGACGGGGCGGCTGATGGCTACACCTTC. Its protein is CSVDGAADGYTF.

This sequence joins TRBV5-1 and TRBJ2-1; D perhaps matches TRBD1 (6 bases). Trimming pared 5 bases from V and 6 bases from J, leaving 12 bases between. CDR3 length equals 13 residues. Germline-derived CDR1 and CDR2 are SGHRS and YFSETQ. CDR3: CASSTGLPNEQFF. As DNA, the CDR3 is TGCGCCAGCAGTACAGGGCTACCCAATGAGCAGTTCTTC.

This chain joins TRBV6-5 and TRBJ1-1; D ambiguous. CDR3 length: 14 residues. CDR1 is MNHEY and CDR2 is SVGAGI in the germline V gene. Trimming cost V 0 bases and J 6 bases, with 11 bases left between them. CDR3 sequence (DNA): TGTGCCAGCAGTTACTCGAGTGGAAGAGCTGAAGCTTTCTTT. Its translation: CASSYSSGRAEAFF.

This clone was counted a few times. The V and J genes are TRBV19 and TRBJ2-1, with no clear D. Trimming shortened V by 1 base and J by 0 bases, and 7 bases separated the two germline ends. The length of the CDR3 is 15 residues. Germline values: CDR1 LNHDA, CDR2 SQIVND (reference sequence). The CDR3 loop is CASSIGAASYNEQFF. CDR3 DNA: TGTGCCAGTAGTATAGGCGCGGCCTCCTACAATGAGCAGTTCTTC. The variable domain in full, completed from reference TRBV19 and TRBJ2-1, reads DGGITQSPKYLFRKEGQNVTLSCEQNLNHDAMYWYRQDPGQGLRLIYYSQIVNDFQKGDIAEGYSVSREKKESFPLTVTSAQKNPTAFYLCASSIGAASYNEQFFGPGTRLTVL.

The chain has TRBV6-1 and TRBJ2-3; 7 bases align to TRBD1. Germline trimming cut 2 bases from V and 1 base from J; bases unmatched to any gene: 6. CDR1 and CDR2 from the germline V gene are MNHNS and SASEGT. The CDR3 extends over 16 amino acids. The chain's CDR3 is CASSERTGGRTDTQYF. CDR3 bases: TGTGCCAGCAGTGAACGGACAGGAGGACGCACAGATACGCAGTATTTT.

V and J are TRBV7-9 and TRBJ1-5; maybe TRBD1 (5 bases). The V end lost 1 base, the J end lost 3 bases, and 7 bases lay between the germline ends. The CDR3 is 14 amino acids. Germline lookup yields CDR1 SEHNR and CDR2 FQNEAQ (reference sequence). The CDR3 protein is CASSLGGLNQPQHF. The CDR3, as DNA: TGTGCCAGCAGCTTAGGGGGCCTCAATCAGCCCCAGCATTTT.

This chain joins TRBV4-3 and TRBJ2-3; TRBD1 agrees at 8 bases. V shed 3 bases and J 2 bases; nucleotides not matched to a gene: 7. The CDR3 consists of 16 residues. Germline V gene lookup returns CDR1 LGHNA and CDR2 YSLEER. CDR3 coding DNA: TGCGCCAGCAGCCATAGCCGGACAGGGTACACAGATACGCAGTATTTT. Encoded protein: CASSHSRTGYTDTQYF.